A single TCR beta chain is shown here with its context. No cognate antigen has been identified for it. The sample holds no much larger clone one base away, and base qualities are not on file. The treatment or condition label, as the study defines it: randomized to nivolumab then ipilimumab (arm A) or the reverse (arm B). None of the patients in the trial had previously been given DNA-damaging chemotherapy. Samples came from patients with melanoma in CheckMate 064, a randomized, open-label phase II trial of sequential checkpoint blockade. Genomic DNA from formalin-fixed paraffin-embedded (FFPE) tissue samples was used for tumor TCR sequencing. The germline V gene provides CDR1 MDHEN and CDR2 SYDVKM. Taken from cysteine to phenylalanine, the CDR3 has 12 residues. Left in the record is the CDR3 DNA by itself, 36 bases read in frame from the first base. The source of the sample is a study of sequential checkpoint blockade in melanoma (dated by TCRdb to the late 2010s). About the study as a whole: Patients were assigned by 1:1 randomization to either first-line nivolumab followed by ipilimumab (arm A) or ipilimumab followed by nivolumab (arm B). Maintenance nivolumab came after both trial sequences. The same lesion was the source of roughly four fifths of the matched pre- and post-treatment tumor biopsy pairs. For 20 to 25 patients, matched tumor biopsies were obtained before treatment and at week 13, following single-agent nivolumab (arm A) or ipilimumab (arm B). DNA from over 75 pretreatment melanoma tumor samples was subjected to TCRbeta immunosequencing.

TCRbeta CDR3 regions were immunosequenced from genomic DNA with the immunoSEQ Assay. Genomic DNA was amplified by bias-controlled multiplex PCR before high-throughput sequencing. For the original study's pipeline: To quantify the absolute abundance of each unique TCRbeta CDR3 region, the sequences were collapsed and filtered. Clonality was defined as 1 minus Pielou's evenness and was calculated using productive rearrangements only. Tumor T-cell fraction was computed by normalizing TCRbeta template counts to usable DNA, estimated from several housekeeping genes. A previously published method was used to identify clones whose frequencies were significantly greater in on-treatment samples than in baseline samples. Sourced from immuneACCESS, this table was stored by TCRdb with only in-frame sequences that have V and J called. A share of the clones is absent; for the studies checked, an unresolved V gene accounts for under half, and the remainder has no known explanation. The V and J calls and the clone size are those of that table, but D and trimming were determined from the DNA. The sample data list 1,800 or so clones, and 15% to 20% of these were observed just once. 20% to 25% of the sample lies in the top ten.

Points the paper makes about the study in general: Within-arm analyses of tumor T-cell fraction were constrained by small sample sizes and reduced statistical power. In the nivolumab-first arm (arm A), an association was found between pretreatment tumor TIL clonality and response (P = .04). Clinical benefit was about 30 times more likely to be achieved by patients whose tumor T-cell fraction and clonality increased by week 13. Larger, independent patient cohorts are needed to validate the response-prediction model that combines TCR metrics and mutation burden. PD-L1 staining and CD8+ T-cell counts correlated with tumor T-cell fraction and clonality, whereas mutational load did not.

The sample was tumor tissue (inferred from file names), taken from a patient given nivolumab and ipilimumab in sequence. The sequence was obtained from a human donor with melanoma. The rearrangement joined TRBV28 to TRBJ1-5; a tentative D match to TRBD1 spans 6 bases. The CDR3 protein sequence reads: CVTEGGDQPQHF. The DNA reads as follows: TGTGTCACCGAGGGGGGTGATCAGCCCCAGCATTTT.